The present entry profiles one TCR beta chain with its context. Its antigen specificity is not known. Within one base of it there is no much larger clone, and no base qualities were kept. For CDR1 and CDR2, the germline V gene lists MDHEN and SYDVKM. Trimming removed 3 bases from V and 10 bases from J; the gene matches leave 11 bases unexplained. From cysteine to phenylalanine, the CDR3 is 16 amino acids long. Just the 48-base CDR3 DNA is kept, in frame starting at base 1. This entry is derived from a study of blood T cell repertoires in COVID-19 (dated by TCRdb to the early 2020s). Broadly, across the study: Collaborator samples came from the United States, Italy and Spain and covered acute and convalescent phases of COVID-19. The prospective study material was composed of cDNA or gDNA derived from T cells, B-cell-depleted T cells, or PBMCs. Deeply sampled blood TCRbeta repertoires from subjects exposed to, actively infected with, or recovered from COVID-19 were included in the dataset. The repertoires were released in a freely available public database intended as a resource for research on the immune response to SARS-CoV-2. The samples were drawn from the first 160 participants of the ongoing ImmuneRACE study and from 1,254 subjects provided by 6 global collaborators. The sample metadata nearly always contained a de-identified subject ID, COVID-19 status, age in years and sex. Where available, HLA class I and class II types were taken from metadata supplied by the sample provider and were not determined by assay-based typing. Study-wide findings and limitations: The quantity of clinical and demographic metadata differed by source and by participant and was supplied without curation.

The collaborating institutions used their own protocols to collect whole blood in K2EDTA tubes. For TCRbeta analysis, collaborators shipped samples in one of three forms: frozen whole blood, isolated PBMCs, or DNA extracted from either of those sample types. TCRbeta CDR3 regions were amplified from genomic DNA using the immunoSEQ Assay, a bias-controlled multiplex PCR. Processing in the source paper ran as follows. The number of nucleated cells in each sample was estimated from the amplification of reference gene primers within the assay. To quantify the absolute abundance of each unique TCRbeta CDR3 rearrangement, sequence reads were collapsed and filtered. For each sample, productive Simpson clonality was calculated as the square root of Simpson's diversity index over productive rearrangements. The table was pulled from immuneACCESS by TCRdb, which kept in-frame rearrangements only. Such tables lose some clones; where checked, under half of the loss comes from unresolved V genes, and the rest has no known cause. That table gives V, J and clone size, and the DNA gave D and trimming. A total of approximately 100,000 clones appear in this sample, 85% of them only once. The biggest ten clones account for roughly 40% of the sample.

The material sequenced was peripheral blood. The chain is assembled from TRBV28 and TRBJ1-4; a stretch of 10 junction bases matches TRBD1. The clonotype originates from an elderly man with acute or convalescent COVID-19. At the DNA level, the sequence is TGTGCCAGCAGTTTTTCCGGGACAGGGGAATTGGGAAAACTGTTTTTT. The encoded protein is CASSFSGTGELGKLFF.